The rows below give T cell receptor beta chains drawn from one sample of a study of blood T cell repertoires in COVID-19. Sequencing used immunoSEQ multiplex PCR; TCRdb keeps in-frame clones, though not all of them. The table includes about 340,000 clones, around nine tenths detected once. The sequenced material came from peripheral blood. The receptors originated from a woman in her seventies with COVID-19, enrolled during active disease. Each CDR3 is given with its conserved first and last residue. A D gene is named only where the DNA matches it firmly. Some rows have no size entry. The others give once, few or many, or a class for an expanded clone.

V gene	J gene	clone size	D gene	CDR3 protein	CDR3 DNA
TRBV9	TRBJ1-6	few	-	CASSVGLYSNSPLHF	TGTGCCAGCAGCGTAGGGCTATACAGTAATTCACCCCTCCACTTT
TRBV2	TRBJ1-5	-	-	CASLPGRVSNQPQHF	TGTGCCAGCCTTCCAGGGAGGGTTAGCAATCAGCCCCAGCATTTT
TRBV19	TRBJ1-6	-	-	CASSSLRASNNSPLHF	TGTGCCAGTAGTAGCCTTCGAGCCTCAAATAATTCACCCCTCCACTTT
TRBV28	TRBJ1-3	-	-	CASSLSGKAGNTIYF	TGTGCCAGCAGTTTGTCCGGGAAGGCTGGAAACACCATATATTTT
TRBV6-5	TRBJ1-4	-	TRBD1	CASSRDRGREKLFF	TGTGCCAGCAGTAGGGACAGGGGGCGTGAAAAACTGTTTTTT
TRBV5-6	TRBJ1-1	-	-	CASSLYRQGEAFF	TGTGCCAGCAGCTTGTATCGGCAGGGTGAAGCTTTCTTT
TRBV9	TRBJ2-5	-	TRBD1	CASSVGQGQETQYF	TGTGCCAGCAGCGTCGGACAGGGCCAAGAGACCCAGTACTTC
TRBV24-1	TRBJ2-3	-	TRBD2	CATSDPREGRGVIGTQYF	TGTGCCACCAGTGATCCCCGCGAAGGGCGGGGGGTGATAGGTACGCAGTATTTT
TRBV7-9	TRBJ2-7	-	-	CASSARGDTYEQYF	TGTGCCAGCAGCGCCAGGGGGGATACCTACGAGCAGTACTTC
TRBV2	TRBJ1-6	-	-	CASRWRDSNSPLHF	TGTGCCAGCAGGTGGAGGGACTCGAATTCACCCCTCCACTTT
TRBV6-2/TRBV6-3	TRBJ2-4	-	-	CASSYVMEGNIQYF	TGTGCCAGCAGTTACGTAATGGAGGGAAACATTCAGTACTTC
TRBV18	TRBJ1-4	-	TRBD1	CASSPFDRGATNEKLFF	TGTGCCAGCTCACCATTCGACAGGGGCGCTACTAATGAAAAACTGTTTTTT
TRBV6-2/TRBV6-3	TRBJ1-1	-	TRBD1	CASTPKGQGATEAFF	TGTGCCAGCACCCCTAAGGGACAGGGGGCCACTGAAGCTTTCTTT
TRBV29-1	TRBJ2-3	-	TRBD2	CSVDGLAGGPADTQYF	TGCAGCGTGGACGGACTAGCGGGGGGGCCAGCAGATACGCAGTATTTT
TRBV9	TRBJ2-7	few	-	CASSLKDSSYEQYF	TGTGCCAGCAGCCTCAAAGACAGTTCCTACGAGCAGTACTTC
TRBV19	TRBJ2-5	-	-	CASSMRGGLEETQYF	TGTGCCAGTAGTATGAGGGGGGGCCTTGAAGAGACCCAGTACTTC
TRBV13	TRBJ2-7	-	TRBD2	CASSPAGTSGWDEQYF	TGTGCCAGCAGCCCCGCCGGGACTAGCGGCTGGGACGAGCAGTACTTC
TRBV7-9	TRBJ1-2	-	-	CASLLSGYGYTF	TGTGCCAGTCTTCTATCGGGCTATGGCTACACCTTC
TRBV4-1	TRBJ2-7	once	TRBD2	CASSQWEGWEQYF	TGCGCCAGCAGTCAATGGGAGGGTTGGGAGCAGTACTTC
TRBV10-3	TRBJ2-5	-	TRBD2	CAISPRGEETQYF	TGTGCCATCTCTCCGCGGGGGGAAGAGACCCAGTACTTC
TRBV9	TRBJ2-7	-	-	CASSAGLSYEQYF	TGTGCCAGCAGCGCCGGACTCTCCTACGAGCAGTACTTC
TRBV11-2	TRBJ2-3	-	-	CASSWFPPVGTDTQYF	TGTGCCAGCAGCTGGTTCCCCCCGGTCGGCACAGATACGCAGTATTTT
TRBV5-1	TRBJ2-5	-	-	CASSLYGVSQETQYF	TGCGCCAGCAGCTTGTATGGAGTGAGCCAAGAGACCCAGTACTTC
TRBV7-2	TRBJ2-5	-	TRBD1	CASSPDRGPETQYF	TGTGCCAGCAGCCCGGACAGGGGGCCGGAGACCCAGTACTTC
TRBV9	TRBJ2-7	-	TRBD2	CASSVEKSGGAREQYF	TGTGCCAGCAGCGTAGAGAAGAGCGGGGGGGCAAGGGAGCAGTACTTC
TRBV7-7	TRBJ2-1	-	-	CASSLEGVGYNEQFF	TGTGCCAGCAGCTTAGAAGGGGTTGGGTACAATGAGCAGTTCTTC
TRBV10-3	TRBJ2-3	many	TRBD2	CAISEPGLADFTDTQYF	TGTGCCATCAGTGAGCCGGGACTAGCGGACTTCACAGATACGCAGTATTTT
TRBV29-1	TRBJ2-5	-	TRBD2	CSVWTSGGETQYF	TGCAGCGTGTGGACTAGCGGGGGCGAGACCCAGTACTTC
TRBV3-1/TRBV3-2	TRBJ1-2	-	-	CASSQATANYGYTF	TGTGCCAGCAGCCAAGCCACAGCTAACTATGGCTACACCTTC
TRBV19	TRBJ1-5	-	-	CASSIWRESNQPQHF	TGTGCCAGTAGTATTTGGAGGGAGAGCAATCAGCCCCAGCATTTT